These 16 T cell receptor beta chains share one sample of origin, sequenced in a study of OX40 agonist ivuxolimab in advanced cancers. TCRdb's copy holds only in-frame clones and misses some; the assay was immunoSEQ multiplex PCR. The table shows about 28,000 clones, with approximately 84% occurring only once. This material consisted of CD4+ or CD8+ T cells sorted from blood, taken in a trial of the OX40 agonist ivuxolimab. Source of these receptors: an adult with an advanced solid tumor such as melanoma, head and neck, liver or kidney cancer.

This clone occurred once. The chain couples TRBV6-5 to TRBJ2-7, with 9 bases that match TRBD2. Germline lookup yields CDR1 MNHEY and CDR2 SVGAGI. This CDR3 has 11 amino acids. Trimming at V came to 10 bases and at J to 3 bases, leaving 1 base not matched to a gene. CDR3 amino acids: CATTSGYEQYF. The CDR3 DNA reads TGTGCCACGACTAGCGGCTACGAGCAGTACTTC.

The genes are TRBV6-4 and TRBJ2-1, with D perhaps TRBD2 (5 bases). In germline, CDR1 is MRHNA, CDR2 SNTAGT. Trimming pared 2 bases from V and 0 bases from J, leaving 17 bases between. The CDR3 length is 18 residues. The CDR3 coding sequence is TGTGCCAGCAGTGACGAGCCGCTAGCCCACGGCTCCTACAATGAGCAGTTCTTC. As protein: CASSDEPLAHGSYNEQFF.

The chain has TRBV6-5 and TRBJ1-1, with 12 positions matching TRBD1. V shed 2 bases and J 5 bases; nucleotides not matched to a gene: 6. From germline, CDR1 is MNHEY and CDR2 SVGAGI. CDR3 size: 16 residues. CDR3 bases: TGTGCCAGCAGTTACCCCGGGACAGGGGGCGGGACTGAAGCTTTCTTT. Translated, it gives CASSYPGTGGGTEAFF.

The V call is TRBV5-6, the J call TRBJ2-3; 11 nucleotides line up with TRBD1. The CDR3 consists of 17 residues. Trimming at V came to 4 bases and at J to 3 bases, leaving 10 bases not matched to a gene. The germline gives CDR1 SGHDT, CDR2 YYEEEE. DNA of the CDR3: TGTGCCAGCAGCCAAAGTAAGGACAGGGGGCGAACAGATACGCAGTATTTT. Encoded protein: CASSQSKDRGRTDTQYF. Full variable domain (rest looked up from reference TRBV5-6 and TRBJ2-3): DAGVTQSPTHLIKTRGQQVTLRCSPKSGHDTVSWYQQALGQGPQFIFQYYEEEERQRGNFPDRFSGHQFPNYSSELNVNALLLGDSALYLCASSQSKDRGRTDTQYFGPGTRLTVL.

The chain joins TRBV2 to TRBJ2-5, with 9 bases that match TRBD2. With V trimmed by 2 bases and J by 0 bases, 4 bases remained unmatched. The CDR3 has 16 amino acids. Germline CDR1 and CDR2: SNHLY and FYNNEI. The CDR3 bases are TGTGCCAGCAGTGAATCCCTAGCGGGGTACCAAGAGACCCAGTACTTC. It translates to CASSESLAGYQETQYF.

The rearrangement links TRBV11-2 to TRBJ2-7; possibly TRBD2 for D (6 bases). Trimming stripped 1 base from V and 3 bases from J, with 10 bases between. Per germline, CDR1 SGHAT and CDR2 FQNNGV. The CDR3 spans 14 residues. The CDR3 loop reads CASSLGLGNYEQYF. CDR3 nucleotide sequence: TGTGCCAGCAGCTTAGGACTAGGAAACTACGAGCAGTACTTC.

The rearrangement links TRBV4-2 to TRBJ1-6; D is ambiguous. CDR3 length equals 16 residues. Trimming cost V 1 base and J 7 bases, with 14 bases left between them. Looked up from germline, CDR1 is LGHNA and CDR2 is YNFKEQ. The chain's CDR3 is CASSQALQEPNSPLHF. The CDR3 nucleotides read TGTGCCAGCAGCCAAGCTCTTCAGGAGCCGAATTCACCCCTCCACTTT.

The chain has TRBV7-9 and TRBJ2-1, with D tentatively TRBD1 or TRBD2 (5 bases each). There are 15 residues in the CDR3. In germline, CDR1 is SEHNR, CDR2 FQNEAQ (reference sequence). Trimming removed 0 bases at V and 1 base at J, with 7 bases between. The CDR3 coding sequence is TGTGCCAGCAGCTTAGCGTGGGGGTCCTACAATGAGCAGTTCTTC. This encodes CASSLAWGSYNEQFF.

The CDR3 bases are TGTGCCTGGAGCCAGGGACAGGGCCCTCTGGATACGCAGTATTTT. Translation gives CAWSQGQGPLDTQYF. The gene calls are TRBV30 and TRBJ2-3; 9 nucleotides agree with TRBD1. The CDR3 sequence is 15 residues long. V lost 3 bases, J lost 6 bases, and 10 bases stayed unmatched. From germline, CDR1 is GTSNPN and CDR2 SVGIG (reference sequence).

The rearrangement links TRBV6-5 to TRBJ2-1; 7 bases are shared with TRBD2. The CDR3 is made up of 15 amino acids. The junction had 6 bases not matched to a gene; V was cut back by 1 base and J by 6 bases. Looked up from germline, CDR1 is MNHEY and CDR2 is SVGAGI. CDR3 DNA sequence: TGTGCCAGCAGTTACTGGGAGGGAGGAAGCAATGAGCAGTTCTTC. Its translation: CASSYWEGGSNEQFF.

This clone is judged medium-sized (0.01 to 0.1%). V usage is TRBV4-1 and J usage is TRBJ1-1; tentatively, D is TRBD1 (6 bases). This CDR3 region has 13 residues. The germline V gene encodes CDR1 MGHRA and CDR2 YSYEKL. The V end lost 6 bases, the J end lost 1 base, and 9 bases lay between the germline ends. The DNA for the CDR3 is TGCGCCAGCAGAGAGACAGGGAACACTGAAGCTTTCTTT. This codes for CASRETGNTEAFF.

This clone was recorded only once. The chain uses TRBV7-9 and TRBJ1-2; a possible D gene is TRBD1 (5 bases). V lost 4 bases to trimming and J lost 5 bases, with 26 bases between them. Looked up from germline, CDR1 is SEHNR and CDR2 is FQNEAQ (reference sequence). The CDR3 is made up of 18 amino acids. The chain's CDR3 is CASSSPPGLEGLNYGYTF. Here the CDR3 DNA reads TGTGCCAGCAGCTCTCCGCCGGGACTCGAAGGATTAAATTATGGCTACACCTTC.

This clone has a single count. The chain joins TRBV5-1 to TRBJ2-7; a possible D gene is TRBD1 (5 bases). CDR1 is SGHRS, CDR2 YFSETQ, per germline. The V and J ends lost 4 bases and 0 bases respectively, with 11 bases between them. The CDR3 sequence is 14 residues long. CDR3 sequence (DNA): TGCGCCAGCAGCGGAACAGGTACCTCCTACGAGCAGTACTTC. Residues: CASSGTGTSYEQYF. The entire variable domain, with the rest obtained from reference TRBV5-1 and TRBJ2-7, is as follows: KAGVTQTPRYLIKTRGQQVTLSCSPISGHRSVSWYQQTPGQGLQFLFEYFSETQRNKGNFPGRFSGRQFSNSRSEMNVSTLELGDSALYLCASSGTGTSYEQYFGPGTRLTVT.

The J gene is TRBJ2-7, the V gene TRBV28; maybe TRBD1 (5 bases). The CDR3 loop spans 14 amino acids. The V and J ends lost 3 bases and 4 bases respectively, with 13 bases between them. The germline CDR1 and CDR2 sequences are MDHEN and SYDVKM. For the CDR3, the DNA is TGTGCCAGCAGTTTCCCCGGACACGTTTACGAGCAGTACTTC. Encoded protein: CASSFPGHVYEQYF. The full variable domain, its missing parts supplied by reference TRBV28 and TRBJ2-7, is DVKVTQSSRYLVKRTGEKVFLECVQDMDHENMFWYRQDPGLGLRLIYFSYDVKMKEKGDIPEGYSVSREKKERFSLILESASTNQTSMYLCASSFPGHVYEQYFGPGTRLTVT.

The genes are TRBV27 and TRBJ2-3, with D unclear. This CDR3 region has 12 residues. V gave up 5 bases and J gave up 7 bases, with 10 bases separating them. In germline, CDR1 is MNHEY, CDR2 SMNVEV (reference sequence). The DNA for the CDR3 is TGTGCCAGCAGTACAACCAGGAATACGCAGTATTTT. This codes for CASSTTRNTQYF.

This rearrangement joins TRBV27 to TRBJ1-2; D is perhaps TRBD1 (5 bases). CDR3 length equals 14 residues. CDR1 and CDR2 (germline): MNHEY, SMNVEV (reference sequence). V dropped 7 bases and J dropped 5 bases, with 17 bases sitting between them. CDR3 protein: CASTPFGGFYGYTF. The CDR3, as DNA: TGTGCCAGCACCCCTTTTGGGGGGTTTTATGGCTACACCTTC.